This TCR beta chain is drawn from a study of blood T cell repertoires in COVID-19. Whole-study context: Specimens from acute and convalescent COVID-19 originated in the United States, Italy and Spain.

Concerning this clone itself: The identical CDR3 is also encoded by other nucleotide sequences in the sample.

In the source study's methods: The assay estimated nucleated cells by amplifying reference gene primers. Only in-frame clones appear in the TCRdb table, and some are missing; sequencing was by immunoSEQ multiplex PCR. V, J and clone size were drawn from that table, and D and trimming were deduced from the DNA. The profile shows under 40,000 clones, roughly 90% of them singletons. V gave up 0 bases and J gave up 2 bases, with 9 bases separating them. Germline V gene lookup returns CDR1 SGHRS and CDR2 YFSETQ. This CDR3 is built from 14 residues. What was sequenced was peripheral blood. The chain carries TRBV5-1 and TRBJ2-7; D is perhaps TRBD1 (6 bases). The TCR originated in a man between 60 and 70 years old with active COVID-19. CDR3 sequence reads: CASSLGQGPYEQYF. The DNA for the CDR3 is TGCGCCAGCAGCTTGGGGCAGGGGCCCTACGAGCAGTACTTC.